What follows are 32 T cell receptor beta chains derived from one specimen sequenced in a study of cytomegalovirus exposure and HLA in healthy donors. TCRdb's copy holds only in-frame clones and misses some; the assay was immunoSEQ multiplex PCR. Of about 73,000 clones listed, roughly 95% were seen once; the top ten hold about 3.5%. The sample consisted of PBMCs. These receptors originate from a man aged 18 to 30 in good health and CMV-seronegative.

The rearrangement links TRBV5-1 to TRBJ2-3, with 10 bases fitting TRBD2. Germline V gene lookup returns CDR1 SGHRS and CDR2 YFSETQ. V shed 5 bases, J shed 2 bases, and the junction held 2 bases outside the gene matches. The CDR3 is 14 amino acids. The CDR3 reads CASSSGGPTDTQYF. CDR3 sequence (DNA): TGCGCCAGCAGTAGCGGGGGGCCCACAGATACGCAGTATTTT.

This clone was seen just once. The chain joins TRBV18 to TRBJ1-5; possibly TRBD1 for D (6 bases). Germline V gene sequence: CDR1 KGHSH, CDR2 LQKENI. The CDR3 runs to 15 residues. Trimming removed 1 base at V and 6 bases at J, with 13 bases between. The CDR3 DNA is TGTGCCAGCTCACCACTTAAGGACAGTGCTCAGCCCCAGCATTTT. This gives the protein CASSPLKDSAQPQHF.

This chain uses TRBV4-1 with TRBJ1-3; 7 bases line up with TRBD1. CDR3 length equals 17 residues. The V gene end was trimmed by 0 bases and the J gene end by 4 bases; junction bases not matched to a gene: 9. The germline CDR1 and CDR2 sequences are MGHRA and YSYEKL. The CDR3 DNA is TGCGCCAGCAGCCAAGAGTCCCGCGACAGGGTCGGAAACACCATATATTTT. Translated: CASSQESRDRVGNTIYF.

The chain is built from TRBV27 and TRBJ2-2, with a tentative D call TRBD2 (5 bases). The V and J ends lost 3 bases and 6 bases respectively, with 14 bases between them. The CDR3 spans 15 residues. In germline, CDR1 is MNHEY, CDR2 SMNVEV (reference sequence). The CDR3 coding sequence is TGTGCCAGCAGTTTTAGAGGGATTGGGGCCGGGGAGCTGTTTTTT. Its translation is CASSFRGIGAGELFF.

The CDR3 bases are TGTGCCAGCAGCTCCCGACTAGCGGGGGGAACAGATACGCAGTATTTT. Amino acid sequence: CASSSRLAGGTDTQYF. This chain joins TRBV7-8 and TRBJ2-3; 13 bases fit TRBD2. This CDR3 spans 16 amino acids. After removal of 4 bases from V and 3 bases from J, the junction contained 4 bases not matched to a gene. CDR1 is SGHVS and CDR2 is FQNEAQ in the germline V gene.

This CDR3 is CSVERAGGTEAFF. The DNA for the CDR3 is TGCAGCGTTGAACGGGCAGGGGGCACTGAAGCTTTCTTT. The chain recombines TRBV29-1 with TRBJ1-1, with 7 bases lining up with TRBD1. Germline V gene data show CDR1 as SQVTM and CDR2 as ANQGSEA. After removal of 2 bases from V and 4 bases from J, the junction contained 4 bases not matched to a gene. The CDR3 is made up of 13 amino acids.

Written as DNA, the CDR3 is TGTGCCAGCAGCTTCGGTGCGCGGGGGGGCTACCAAGAGACCCAGTACTTC. Its translation is CASSFGARGGYQETQYF. The chain uses TRBV7-2 and TRBJ2-5, with 9 positions matching TRBD2. Losses at the gene ends were 3 bases for V and 0 bases for J; bases not matched to a gene: 8. CDR3 length equals 17 residues. Germline V gene data show CDR1 as SGHTA and CDR2 as FQGNSA.

This clone turned up a few times. The chain recombines TRBV7-8 with TRBJ2-6; D is ambiguous. V was trimmed by 5 bases and J by 0 bases, leaving 11 bases between them. Looked up from germline, CDR1 is SGHVS and CDR2 is FQNEAQ. The CDR3 length is 16 residues. The CDR3: CASSRDTLSGANVLTF. CDR3 nucleotides: TGTGCCAGCAGCCGAGACACTCTCTCTGGGGCCAACGTCCTGACTTTC.

The CDR3 DNA follows: TGTGCCAGCAGTTTATTGGGCAGGGATGGTGGCTACACCTTC. It specifies CASSLLGRDGGYTF. This chain connects TRBV27 to TRBJ1-2, with a possible D match to TRBD1 (5 bases). The CDR3 covers 14 residues. The germline gives CDR1 MNHEY, CDR2 SMNVEV (reference sequence). V gave up 1 base and J gave up 7 bases, with 13 bases separating them.

The gene calls are TRBV5-8 and TRBJ1-2, with no clear D. Germline CDR1 is SGHTS and CDR2 is YDEGEE. The CDR3 runs to 15 residues. V was clipped by 3 bases and J by 3 bases, with 15 bases between them. The DNA of the CDR3 is TGTGCCAGCAGCTCCGGCCAGGAATTCGACTATGGCTACACCTTC. Translated: CASSSGQEFDYGYTF. The full variable domain, in which reference TRBV5-8 and TRBJ1-2 provide the parts outside the CDR3, is EAGVTQSPTHLIKTRGQQATLRCSPISGHTSVYWYQQALGLGLQFLLWYDEGEERNRGNFPPRFSGRQFPNYSSELNVNALELEDSALYLCASSSGQEFDYGYTFGSGTRLTVV.

This clone was seen a few times. The chain carries TRBV25-1 and TRBJ2-7; D is undetermined. The CDR3 contains 12 residues. Trimming left V 4 bases short and J 2 bases short, with 6 bases between. The germline gives CDR1 MGHDK, CDR2 SYGVNS. CDR3 residues: CASSGVTYEQYF. CDR3 bases: TGTGCCAGCAGTGGAGTCACCTACGAGCAGTACTTC.

V and J are TRBV6-1 and TRBJ2-2; 10 bases map to TRBD2. The CDR3 has 14 residues. Germline V gives CDR1 MNHNS, CDR2 SASEGT. J lost 3 bases, V lost 11 bases, and 6 bases had no gene match. CDR3 sequence reads: CAASGGADTGELFF. DNA for the CDR3: TGTGCCGCAAGCGGGGGGGCTGACACCGGGGAGCTGTTTTTT.

This CDR3 reads CASRLAGLKETQYF. CDR3 in DNA: TGTGCCAGCAGGTTAGCGGGTCTCAAAGAGACCCAGTACTTC. The rearrangement uses TRBV2 and TRBJ2-5; 7 bases agree with TRBD2. The CDR3 loop spans 14 amino acids. Germline V gene data show CDR1 as SNHLY and CDR2 as FYNNEI. Unmatched junction bases numbered 7, after V lost 6 bases and J lost 3 bases.

This rearrangement joins TRBV5-4 to TRBJ2-1; weak D call: TRBD2 (7 bases). V dropped 5 bases and J dropped 5 bases, with 14 bases sitting between them. Germline CDR1 SGHNT, CDR2 YYREEE (reference sequence). The CDR3 contains 14 residues. The CDR3 spells CASSPGGADNEQFF. In DNA form, the CDR3 reads TGTGCCAGCAGTCCTGGGGGGGCCGACAATGAGCAGTTCTTC.

This chain links TRBV5-1 with TRBJ1-5; 8 nucleotides align to TRBD1. Germline lookup yields CDR1 SGHRS and CDR2 YFSETQ. V lost 2 bases, J lost 5 bases, and 3 bases stayed unmatched. This CDR3 is 14 amino acids long. The CDR3 region has the DNA TGCGCCAGCAGCTTAGGACAGGGAGATCAGCCCCAGCATTTT. Its protein product is CASSLGQGDQPQHF.

This chain uses TRBV15 with TRBJ1-2, with D possibly being TRBD1 (5 bases). Germline V CDR1 and CDR2: LNHNV, YYDKDF (reference sequence). With 0 bases removed from V and 1 base from J, the gap between germline ends came to 9 bases. The CDR3 is made up of 15 amino acids. CDR3 amino acids: CATSRDDRDNYGYTF. As DNA, the CDR3 is TGTGCCACCAGCAGAGATGACAGAGATAACTATGGCTACACCTTC.

CDR3 residues: CASSQDSGGKSPLHF. The CDR3 nucleotides are TGCGCCAGCAGCCAAGATTCAGGGGGAAAGTCACCCCTCCACTTT. The rearrangement links TRBV4-1 to TRBJ1-6; TRBD1 matches at 7 bases. The J segment lost 10 bases and the V segment lost 0 bases, leaving 6 bases of the junction unmatched. This CDR3 contains 15 residues. CDR1 MGHRA and CDR2 YSYEKL come from the germline V gene.

The chain combines TRBV19 with TRBJ1-5; 7 positions agree with TRBD1. The CDR3 covers 15 residues. After removal of 5 bases from V and 3 bases from J, the junction contained 7 bases not matched to a gene. Germline V CDR1 and CDR2: LNHDA, SQIVND (reference sequence). The CDR3 coding sequence is TGTGCCAGTAGTCTTCCAACAGGGGTCAATCAGCCCCAGCATTTT. Its translation: CASSLPTGVNQPQHF. Full variable domain (outside the CDR3, taken from reference TRBV19 and TRBJ1-5): DGGITQSPKYLFRKEGQNVTLSCEQNLNHDAMYWYRQDPGQGLRLIYYSQIVNDFQKGDIAEGYSVSREKKESFPLTVTSAQKNPTAFYLCASSLPTGVNQPQHFGDGTRLSIL.

J is TRBJ1-4 and V is TRBV5-1, with D unresolved. V was pared by 0 bases and J by 2 bases, with 11 bases between. Germline-derived CDR1 and CDR2 are SGHRS and YFSETQ. CDR3 length equals 16 residues. CDR3 in amino acids: CASSLARSATNEKLFF. The CDR3 DNA reads as TGCGCCAGCAGCTTGGCGAGGTCGGCGACTAATGAAAAACTGTTTTTT.

The chain is built from TRBV9 and TRBJ2-2; the D gene is possibly TRBD2 (5 bases). The V end was cut by 0 bases, the J end by 1 base, with 7 bases between. The CDR3 contains 15 residues. Germline CDR1 is SGDLS and CDR2 is YYNGEE. As DNA, the CDR3 is TGTGCCAGCAGCGTAGAAGGGAGGAACACCGGGGAGCTGTTTTTT. Amino acid sequence: CASSVEGRNTGELFF.

The V gene is TRBV27, the J gene TRBJ2-7; perhaps TRBD1 as D (5 bases). Germline V lookup: CDR1 MNHEY, CDR2 SMNVEV (reference sequence). The CDR3 runs to 14 residues. The V end lost 0 bases, the J end lost 3 bases, and 9 bases lay between the germline ends. The CDR3, as DNA: TGTGCCAGCAGTTTATCGGCGACAGACTACGAGCAGTACTTC. It translates to CASSLSATDYEQYF.

The chain combines TRBV6-1 with TRBJ2-2; D is unclear. Trimming pared 8 bases from V and 5 bases from J, leaving 9 bases between. This CDR3 region has 12 residues. Germline CDR1 is MNHNS and CDR2 is SASEGT. The DNA for the CDR3 is TGTGCCAGCCAGTCCAGGACCGGGGAGCTGTTTTTT. Translated, it gives CASQSRTGELFF.

This rearrangement joins TRBV7-6 to TRBJ1-4; the D is unclear. V dropped 3 bases and J dropped 3 bases, with 5 bases sitting between them. Looked up from germline, CDR1 is SGHVS and CDR2 is FNYEAQ. This CDR3 contains 13 residues. CDR3 sequence (DNA): TGTGCCAGCAGCTTTATCGCTAATGAAAAACTGTTTTTT. Translating it yields CASSFIANEKLFF.

V is TRBV19 and J is TRBJ1-2; D is unresolved. Germline lookup yields CDR1 LNHDA and CDR2 SQIVND (reference sequence). The CDR3 loop spans 14 amino acids. V lost 1 base, J lost 7 bases, and 13 bases lay in between. CDR3 residues: CASSIAAVGSGYTF. CDR3 DNA: TGTGCCAGTAGTATAGCTGCGGTGGGGAGTGGCTACACCTTC.

This chain links TRBV5-4 with TRBJ1-1; D call uncertain. Trimming left V 5 bases short and J 4 bases short, with 15 bases between. Germline lookup yields CDR1 SGHNT and CDR2 YYREEE (reference sequence). The CDR3 has 14 amino acids. CDR3 coding DNA: TGTGCCAGCAGATCGCCCCCGGGAAGCACTGAAGCTTTCTTT. This translates into CASRSPPGSTEAFF.

The V call is TRBV27, the J call TRBJ1-2; the match to TRBD1 covers 7 bases. Germline CDR1 is MNHEY and CDR2 is SMNVEV (reference sequence). The V segment lost 2 bases and the J segment 5 bases; nucleotides outside the gene matches: 8. CDR3 size: 15 residues. The CDR3 DNA reads as TGTGCCAGCAGTTTACAGGGGACAGATCGGTATGGCTACACCTTC. This encodes CASSLQGTDRYGYTF.

V gene TRBV19 combines with J gene TRBJ1-2; D is unclear. The length of the CDR3 is 14 residues. The V gene lost 5 bases and the J gene lost 4 bases, with 14 bases spanning the gap. CDR1 is LNHDA and CDR2 is SQIVND in the germline V gene (reference sequence). Here the CDR3 reads CASSPDGPSYGYTF. As DNA, the CDR3 is TGTGCCAGTAGTCCCGATGGGCCAAGCTATGGCTACACCTTC.

The J gene is TRBJ2-1, the V gene TRBV6-1, with a weak D call TRBD2 (6 bases). V was pared by 1 base and J by 3 bases, with 13 bases between. CDR3 length: 16 amino acids. From germline, CDR1 is MNHNS and CDR2 SASEGT. CDR3 nucleotides: TGTGCCAGCAGTGAAGTGGACGGGGGTTTCTACAATGAGCAGTTCTTC. Its protein is CASSEVDGGFYNEQFF.

This sequence joins TRBV9 and TRBJ2-7; D is uncertain. The V end lost 2 bases, the J end lost 3 bases, and 12 bases lay between the germline ends. The CDR3 loop spans 14 amino acids. Germline values: CDR1 SGDLS, CDR2 YYNGEE. This chain's CDR3 is CASSVEARSYEQYF. The CDR3 region has the DNA TGTGCCAGCAGCGTTGAGGCCAGAAGCTACGAGCAGTACTTC.

The chain couples TRBV7-3 to TRBJ2-3; D is perhaps TRBD2 (6 bases). Germline CDR1 reads SGHTA; CDR2 reads FQGTGA. This CDR3 contains 15 residues. V was trimmed by 5 bases and J by 2 bases, leaving 14 bases between them. CDR3 protein: CASSKEGYYTDTQYF. The CDR3 nucleotides read TGTGCCAGCAGCAAGGAGGGGTACTACACAGATACGCAGTATTTT.

The V call is TRBV10-3, the J call TRBJ1-5; D may be TRBD1 (5 bases). The CDR3 extends over 13 amino acids. Trimming removed 2 bases from V and 10 bases from J, with 12 bases in between. Looked up from germline, CDR1 is ENHRY and CDR2 is SYGVKD. CDR3 protein: CAISEGGVGPQHF. In DNA form, the CDR3 reads TGTGCCATCAGTGAGGGAGGGGTAGGCCCCCAGCATTTT.

This clone has a single count. V and J are TRBV27 and TRBJ2-1, with 7 bases identical to TRBD1. The germline gives CDR1 MNHEY, CDR2 SMNVEV (reference sequence). J was trimmed by 7 bases and V by 5 bases; bases with no gene match: 2. The CDR3 consists of 12 residues. CDR3 protein: CASSTGVNEQFF. In DNA form, the CDR3 reads TGTGCCAGCAGTACAGGGGTTAATGAGCAGTTCTTC.